This T cell receptor beta chain comes out of a study of CD8 T cells in Susac syndrome. CD8+ and CD4+ blood T cells underwent TCR beta sequencing. The CDR3 runs to 15 residues. V was pared by 4 bases and J by 5 bases, with 18 bases between. Germline CDR1 reads LGHDT; CDR2 reads YNNKEL (reference sequence). With random hexamers, reverse transcription was performed on roughly 0.45 to 1 ug of RNA. TCRdb processed the immunoSEQ multiplex PCR reads anew with MiXCR; each CDR3 protein has one entry. The sample holds 180,000 or so distinct CDR3 sequences; nearly 97% are singletons and the top ten take 0.093%. The chain combines TRBV3-1 with TRBJ2-7; D possibly corresponds to TRBD2 (7 bases). This clonotype originated in a human donor with multiple sclerosis. The specimen was CD4+ T cells from PBMCs. For the CDR3, the DNA is TGTGCCAGCAGCCCGACGGGGGGCGGGTACGACGAGCAGTACTTC. Amino acids: CASSPTGGGYDEQYF.